This T cell receptor beta chain was identified during a study of cytomegalovirus exposure and HLA in healthy donors. Study results and caveats: Across donors, sequencing depth was assumed by presence/absence analyses to be roughly uniform. A missense DCLRE1C variant was associated with V- and J-gene trimming of TCR beta chains in a later analysis, and an independent cohort replicated the association. The study recorded 150 to 200 TCR beta chains that were cytomegalovirus-associated.

Participants comprised healthy donors of bone marrow. The CDR3 is 15 residues long. V lost 3 bases, J lost 4 bases, and 7 bases stayed unmatched. Germline CDR1 ENHRY, CDR2 SYGVKD. Concerning this clone itself: The target antigen is unknown.

Amplification used 60 Vbeta primers and 13 Jbeta primers. Profiled with immunoSEQ multiplex PCR; TCRdb holds only in-frame clones, not every one. The table records approximately 100,000 clones, roughly 86% of them present only once. This sequence was found in a man in his thirties or forties in good health and CMV-seropositive. V and J are TRBV10-3 and TRBJ2-5; TRBD2 agrees at 8 bases. The sample was PBMCs. The CDR3, as DNA: TGTGCCATCAGTGAAAGGCGGGAGGCGGTAGAGACCCAGTACTTC. This translates into CAISERREAVETQYF.